Each of the 13 T cell receptor beta chains below was sequenced from the same sample in a study of blood T cell repertoires in COVID-19. TCRdb keeps only in-frame clones here, not all; method: immunoSEQ multiplex PCR. Here the sample spans more than 300,000 clones, just over 90% being singletons. Sequencing input: PBMCs or T cells enriched from blood (not recorded which). These receptors came from a woman in her thirties or forties who had been exposed to COVID-19.

J is TRBJ1-5 and V is TRBV24-1; TRBD1 matches at 7 bases. The V gene end was trimmed by 9 bases and the J gene end by 0 bases; junction bases not matched to a gene: 4. The CDR3 runs 14 residues. Germline loops: CDR1 KGHDR, CDR2 SFDVKD. Here the CDR3 DNA reads TGTGCCACCGGGACAGTCAATAGCAATCAGCCCCAGCATTTT. Encoded protein: CATGTVNSNQPQHF.

V is TRBV4-1 and J is TRBJ1-5, with 8 bases fitting TRBD1. The CDR3 totals 15 residues. J was trimmed by 2 bases and V by 1 base; bases with no gene match: 1. CDR1 and CDR2 from the germline V gene are MGHRA and YSYEKL. The CDR3 protein is CASSQADRGNQPQHF. CDR3 coding DNA: TGCGCCAGCAGCCAAGCGGACAGGGGCAATCAGCCCCAGCATTTT.

The J gene is TRBJ1-1, the V gene TRBV12-3 or TRBV12-4; 7 positions match TRBD1. The junction had 5 bases not matched to a gene; V was cut back by 5 bases and J by 11 bases. The CDR3 contains 11 residues. The CDR3 DNA is TGTGCCAGCAGTCAGACAGGGACGGCTTTCTTT. Its translation: CASSQTGTAFF.

This clone has just one count. V usage is TRBV12-3 or TRBV12-4 and J usage is TRBJ2-3; D is undetermined. The length of the CDR3 is 12 residues. Trimming left V 3 bases short and J 11 bases short, with 12 bases between. The CDR3 loop is CASSFRLSGQYF. CDR3 in DNA: TGTGCCAGCAGTTTTAGGCTCTCGGGGCAGTATTTT.

The V call is TRBV13, the J call TRBJ2-7; 9 nucleotides line up with TRBD2. Germline lookup yields CDR1 PRHDT and CDR2 FYEKMQ (reference sequence). J was trimmed by 7 bases and V by 1 base; bases with no gene match: 8. The CDR3 is 15 amino acids. CDR3 DNA: TGTGCCAGCAGCTTAGTAGCGGGAGTTACTACAGAGCAGTACTTC. Amino acid sequence: CASSLVAGVTTEQYF.

At least ten counts were recorded for this clone. This chain connects TRBV5-4 to TRBJ2-2, with a possible D match to TRBD1 (6 bases). This CDR3 spans 15 amino acids. The germline CDR1 and CDR2 sequences are SGHNT and YYREEE (reference sequence). V shed 1 base and J shed 4 bases, with 11 bases lying between them. CDR3 sequence (DNA): TGTGCCAGCAGCTTGCGGCTAGGGGGCACCGGGGAGCTGTTTTTT. Its translation is CASSLRLGGTGELFF.

The chain couples TRBV5-1 to TRBJ2-5; 10 bases agree with TRBD1. CDR1 is SGHRS and CDR2 is YFSETQ in the germline V gene. There are 14 residues in the CDR3. V lost 9 bases, J lost 4 bases, and 9 bases stayed unmatched. The DNA for the CDR3 is TGCGCCATCGAGGACAGGGGGACCCCAGAGACCCAGTACTTC. It encodes CAIEDRGTPETQYF.

The CDR3 bases are TGTGCCAGCAGCCAAGTAACAGAGCGGCGAGGAGTGAACACTGAAGCTTTCTTT. Amino acid sequence: CASSQVTERRGVNTEAFF. The rearrangement uses TRBV3-1 (or the pseudogene TRBV3-2) and TRBJ1-1; D is unresolved. CDR1 and CDR2 (germline): LGHDT, YNNKEL (reference sequence). V was cut by 1 base and J by 0 bases, with 18 bases left in between. The length of the CDR3 is 18 residues.

This clone appeared a single time. V gene TRBV5-1 combines with J gene TRBJ2-7, with TRBD2 identical over 12 bases. Germline CDR1 and CDR2: SGHRS and YFSETQ. With 3 bases clipped from V and 1 base from J, the junction kept 2 bases outside the gene matches. CDR3 length: 15 residues. The CDR3 is CASSWTSGVSYEQYF. The CDR3 DNA follows: TGCGCCAGCAGCTGGACTAGCGGGGTTTCCTACGAGCAGTACTTC.

The J gene is TRBJ2-7, the V gene TRBV5-1; D is possibly TRBD2 (6 bases). This CDR3 is 13 amino acids long. V was clipped by 1 base and J by 5 bases, with 10 bases between them. CDR1 is SGHRS and CDR2 is YFSETQ in the germline V gene. The CDR3 DNA is TGCGCCAGCAGCTTGCCTAGCGTCGACGAGCAGTACTTC. Amino acid sequence: CASSLPSVDEQYF.

The rearrangement joins TRBV2 to TRBJ1-2, with 7 bases that match TRBD1. V shed 1 base and J 2 bases; nucleotides not matched to a gene: 1. CDR1 SNHLY and CDR2 FYNNEI come from the germline V gene. The length of the CDR3 is 14 residues. Written as DNA, the CDR3 is TGTGCCAGCAGTGAAGACAGGGGAAACTATGGCTACACCTTC. Its protein is CASSEDRGNYGYTF.

The chain combines TRBV30 with TRBJ1-2, with D tentatively TRBD1 (6 bases). The V and J ends lost 3 bases and 2 bases respectively, with 13 bases between them. The CDR3 has 14 residues. The germline gives CDR1 GTSNPN, CDR2 SVGIG (reference sequence). CDR3 loop: CAWRLTGTNYGYTF. As DNA, the CDR3 is TGTGCCTGGAGATTGACCGGGACAAACTATGGCTACACCTTC.

The chain uses TRBV18 and TRBJ1-2, with a tentative D call TRBD1 (6 bases). Germline values: CDR1 KGHSH, CDR2 LQKENI. The CDR3 consists of 12 residues. V lost 5 bases and J 9 bases, leaving 13 bases between the germline ends. The CDR3 DNA sequence: TGTGCCAGCTCATCTTCAGGGGAGCGCTACACCTTC. The encoded protein is CASSSSGERYTF.